The 31 T cell receptor beta chains given below trace back to one sample, sequenced in a study of cytomegalovirus exposure and HLA in healthy donors. Sequenced by immunoSEQ multiplex PCR; TCRdb stores in-frame clones only, minus some. The sample gives 60,000 to 75,000 clones, 90% to 96% of which show up once; around 0.83% is in the top ten. Sample: PBMCs. Receptors were obtained from a young man in good health and CMV-seronegative.

The rearrangement uses TRBV30 and TRBJ2-7, with 8 bases fitting TRBD2. V shed 2 bases and J 9 bases; nucleotides not matched to a gene: 15. The CDR3 runs to 15 residues. Germline loops: CDR1 GTSNPN, CDR2 SVGIG (reference sequence). The CDR3: CAWSRATRSRGGQYF. In DNA, the CDR3 is TGTGCCTGGAGTCGGGCCACCAGGAGCCGGGGGGGGCAGTACTTC.

V and J are TRBV27 and TRBJ2-7; 7 bases match TRBD1. This CDR3 spans 13 amino acids. With V trimmed by 8 bases and J by 7 bases, 11 bases remained unmatched. The V gene's germline CDR1 is MNHEY and CDR2 SMNVEV (reference sequence). The CDR3 loop reads CASSGTVGLEQYF. In DNA form, the CDR3 reads TGTGCCAGCTCCGGGACAGTGGGATTGGAGCAGTACTTC.

V gene TRBV20-1 combines with J gene TRBJ1-2, with D hard to call. Germline assignment: CDR1 DFQATT and CDR2 SNEGSKA (reference sequence). The CDR3 runs 11 residues. V was cut by 6 bases and J by 3 bases, with 8 bases left in between. CDR3 nucleotide sequence: TGCAGTGCCGGGGAGGACTATGGCTACACCTTC. As protein: CSAGEDYGYTF.

The chain employs TRBV5-8 and TRBJ2-1; 7 nucleotides match TRBD2. This CDR3 spans 15 amino acids. Per the germline V gene, CDR1 is SGHTS and CDR2 is YDEGEE. Trimming took 1 base from V and 6 from J; bases not matched to a gene: 7. CDR3: CASSLTAGVLNEQFF. The CDR3 DNA is TGTGCCAGCAGCTTGACGGCGGGAGTGCTCAATGAGCAGTTCTTC.

A single count supports this clone. CDR3 loop: CNSRGLAGGPWYEQYF. DNA for the CDR3: TGCAACTCCAGGGGGCTAGCGGGAGGGCCTTGGTACGAGCAGTACTTC. J is TRBJ2-7 and V is TRBV29-1; 12 nucleotides align to TRBD2. The CDR3 is made up of 16 amino acids. Germline-derived CDR1 and CDR2 are SQVTM and ANQGSEA.

The rearrangement links TRBV5-1 to TRBJ2-5, with a possible D match to TRBD1 (6 bases). The J call may not be correct, given that the DNA end is closer to TRBJ2-7. The CDR3 sequence is 14 residues long. CDR1 and CDR2 from the germline V gene are SGHRS and YFSETQ. CDR3 in amino acids: CASSLQGGPYEQYF. The CDR3 DNA reads as TGCGCCAGCAGCTTACAGGGTGGCCCCTACGAGCAGTACTTC.

V usage is TRBV7-9 and J usage is TRBJ2-3, with a weak D call TRBD2 (6 bases). With 4 bases removed from V and 2 bases from J, the gap between germline ends came to 25 bases. The CDR3 loop spans 19 amino acids. Germline V gives CDR1 SEHNR, CDR2 FQNEAQ (reference sequence). CDR3 in amino acids: CASSSESPTLAEPTDTQYF. In nucleotides, the CDR3 is TGTGCCAGCAGCTCAGAGTCCCCAACTTTAGCGGAACCCACAGATACGCAGTATTTT.

The V gene is TRBV14, the J gene TRBJ1-2, with D hard to call. The V gene lost 1 base and the J gene lost 4 bases, with 7 bases spanning the gap. The CDR3 length is 13 residues. CDR1 and CDR2 from the germline V gene are SGHDN and FVKESK. The DNA of the CDR3 is TGTGCCAGCAGCCAAGGAGGGTTCTATGGCTACACCTTC. It specifies CASSQGGFYGYTF. The variable domain in full, completed from reference TRBV14 and TRBJ1-2, reads EAGVTQFPSHSVIEKGQTVTLRCDPISGHDNLYWYRRVMGKEIKFLLHFVKESKQDESGMPNNRFLAERTGGTYSTLKVQPAELEDSGVYFCASSQGGFYGYTFGSGTRLTVV.

The gene calls are TRBV28 and TRBJ2-1; 10 bases are a match to TRBD2. Germline CDR1 MDHEN, CDR2 SYDVKM. The CDR3 length is 17 residues. Trimming removed 5 bases from V and 8 bases from J; junction bases left unmatched: 15. The chain's CDR3 is CASSHSSPSGSWYEQFF. CDR3 coding DNA: TGTGCCAGCAGTCACTCATCTCCTAGCGGGAGTTGGTATGAGCAGTTCTTC.

The CDR3 DNA is TGCGCCAGCAGCTTGGATCTTAGCGGGAGGACCTATGAGCAGTTCTTC. It specifies CASSLDLSGRTYEQFF. The chain employs TRBV5-1 and TRBJ2-1; 10 positions agree with TRBD2. The V gene's germline CDR1 is SGHRS and CDR2 YFSETQ. The CDR3 has 16 amino acids. The V and J ends lost 0 bases and 8 bases, in that order; junction bases with no gene match: 8.

The chain joins TRBV5-1 to TRBJ1-4; 7 bases line up with TRBD1. Germline CDR1 reads SGHRS; CDR2 reads YFSETQ. The CDR3 spans 15 residues. The V and J ends lost 3 bases and 4 bases, in that order; junction bases with no gene match: 6. The CDR3 nucleotides read TGCGCCAGCAGCTCGGGGGACAGTATTAATGAAAAACTGTTTTTT. Its protein product is CASSSGDSINEKLFF.

The rearrangement uses TRBV5-1 and TRBJ2-6, with 9 bases fitting TRBD1. With V trimmed by 2 bases and J by 0 bases, 6 bases remained unmatched. CDR1 is SGHRS and CDR2 is YFSETQ in the germline V gene. The CDR3 is made up of 18 amino acids. The CDR3 region is CASSLTPGQGSGANVLTF. DNA of the CDR3: TGCGCCAGCAGCTTAACTCCGGGACAGGGCTCTGGGGCCAACGTCCTGACTTTC.

The chain joins TRBV6-5 to TRBJ2-2, with no clear D. The CDR3 length is 15 residues. V lost 0 bases, J lost 5 bases, and 10 bases lay in between. Germline V gene data show CDR1 as MNHEY and CDR2 as SVGAGI. The CDR3 DNA is TGTGCCAGCAGTTACTCGGCCAGCGCTACCGGGGAGCTGTTTTTT. This encodes CASSYSASATGELFF.

The chain employs TRBV28 and TRBJ2-5, with unresolved D. The CDR3 runs 15 residues. Trimming took off 7 bases at V and 5 bases at J, with 20 bases between the two ends. Germline CDR1 and CDR2: MDHEN and SYDVKM. This CDR3 is CASIPTLTKRETQYF. The CDR3 region has the DNA TGTGCCAGCATCCCGACACTTACCAAACGGGAGACCCAGTACTTC.

The chain joins TRBV28 to TRBJ2-7; the D is unclear. The CDR3 is 13 amino acids. Trimming pared 2 bases from V and 3 bases from J, leaving 8 bases between. CDR1 is MDHEN, CDR2 SYDVKM, per germline. DNA of the CDR3: TGTGCCAGCAGTTTAGCCAGTATCTACGAGCAGTACTTC. Its protein product is CASSLASIYEQYF. The entire variable domain, with the rest obtained from reference TRBV28 and TRBJ2-7, is as follows: DVKVTQSSRYLVKRTGEKVFLECVQDMDHENMFWYRQDPGLGLRLIYFSYDVKMKEKGDIPEGYSVSREKKERFSLILESASTNQTSMYLCASSLASIYEQYFGPGTRLTVT.

J is TRBJ1-5 and V is TRBV5-6; 8 bases match TRBD1. V lost 3 bases and J lost 2; bases outside the gene matches: 7. CDR3 length equals 16 residues. Per the germline V gene, CDR1 is SGHDT and CDR2 is YYEEEE. CDR3 amino acids: CASSYRPGQGNQPQHF. CDR3 nucleotides: TGTGCCAGCAGCTACCGCCCGGGACAGGGCAATCAGCCCCAGCATTTT.

This chain connects TRBV6-1 to TRBJ2-5, with a weak D call TRBD2 (6 bases). Germline V gene lookup returns CDR1 MNHNS and CDR2 SASEGT. V was trimmed by 3 bases and J by 7 bases, leaving 18 bases between them. This CDR3 is 15 amino acids long. DNA for the CDR3: TGTGCCAGCAGTGAGGCGGGGACTGGGAGAGGGACCCAGTACTTC. Translation: CASSEAGTGRGTQYF.

This chain joins TRBV19 and TRBJ2-6; D is possibly TRBD1 (5 bases). CDR1 is LNHDA and CDR2 is SQIVND in the germline V gene (reference sequence). CDR3 size: 15 residues. The V and J ends lost 5 bases and 0 bases respectively, with 8 bases between them. The CDR3: CASSEGDSGANVLTF. Here the CDR3 DNA reads TGTGCCAGTAGTGAAGGGGACTCTGGGGCCAACGTCCTGACTTTC. The variable domain in full, completed from reference TRBV19 and TRBJ2-6, reads DGGITQSPKYLFRKEGQNVTLSCEQNLNHDAMYWYRQDPGQGLRLIYYSQIVNDFQKGDIAEGYSVSREKKESFPLTVTSAQKNPTAFYLCASSEGDSGANVLTFGAGSRLTVL.

In DNA form, the CDR3 reads TGTGCCAGCTCCCTGGGACTAGCGGGTAGCGAGCAGTTCTTC. Translated, it gives CASSLGLAGSEQFF. The rearrangement uses TRBV18 and TRBJ2-1, with 12 bases matching TRBD2. After removal of 6 bases from V and 10 bases from J, the junction contained 7 bases not matched to a gene. This CDR3 has 14 residues. Germline CDR1 is KGHSH and CDR2 is LQKENI. Full variable domain (missing parts from reference TRBV18 and TRBJ2-1): NAGVMQNPRHLVRRRGQEARLRCSPMKGHSHVYWYRQLPEEGLKFMVYLQKENIIDESGMPKERFSAEFPKEGPSILRIQQVVRGDSAAYFCASSLGLAGSEQFFGPGTRLTVL.

This rearrangement joins TRBV7-6 to TRBJ2-1, with 8 bases identical to TRBD2. Germline CDR1 and CDR2: SGHVS and FNYEAQ. V trimming: 1 base; J trimming: 7 bases; junction bases outside the gene matches: 9. The CDR3 has 16 amino acids. The DNA of the CDR3 is TGTGCCAGCAGCTTAGTAACGGGAGGGCCGGATAATGAGCAGTTCTTC. Its translation: CASSLVTGGPDNEQFF.

This rearrangement joins TRBV5-1 to TRBJ2-3, with 9 bases fitting TRBD1. Germline V gives CDR1 SGHRS, CDR2 YFSETQ. The length of the CDR3 is 16 residues. Trimming took 0 bases from V and 6 from J; bases not matched to a gene: 8. Here the CDR3 reads CASSLGGTGRFDTQYF. Written as DNA, the CDR3 is TGCGCCAGCAGCTTGGGTGGGACAGGGAGATTTGATACGCAGTATTTT.

The table lists this clone with a count of one. The V gene is TRBV7-2, the J gene TRBJ2-1; TRBD1 agrees at 8 bases. CDR1 and CDR2 (germline): SGHTA, FQGNSA. J lost 1 base, V lost 4 bases, and 3 bases had no gene match. The CDR3 is 15 amino acids. The DNA for the CDR3 is TGTGCCAGCAGCTCAGACAGGGGATCCTACAATGAGCAGTTCTTC. This gives the protein CASSSDRGSYNEQFF. Variable domain in full (rest from reference TRBV7-2 and TRBJ2-1): GAGVSQSPSNKVTEKGKDVELRCDPISGHTALYWYRQSLGQGLEFLIYFQGNSAPDKSGLPSDRFSAERTGGSVSTLTIQRTQQEDSAVYLCASSSDRGSYNEQFFGPGTRLTVL.

J is TRBJ2-1 and V is TRBV5-1; 11 bases map to TRBD2. V lost 3 bases and J lost 0; bases outside the gene matches: 2. Per germline, CDR1 SGHRS and CDR2 YFSETQ. The CDR3 runs 16 residues. The CDR3: CASSSGLADSYNEQFF. CDR3 nucleotides: TGCGCCAGCAGCTCGGGACTAGCGGACTCCTACAATGAGCAGTTCTTC.

The V gene is TRBV4-1, the J gene TRBJ1-2; the D gene is possibly TRBD1 (6 bases). The germline V gene encodes CDR1 MGHRA and CDR2 YSYEKL. This CDR3 is built from 16 residues. Trimming removed 2 bases at V and 4 bases at J, with 17 bases between. CDR3 coding DNA: TGCGCCAGCAGCCAATACACAGGGAGCAGGGTCTATGGCTACACCTTC. Amino acids: CASSQYTGSRVYGYTF.

The CDR3: CASSLDRSLPLDKQYF. The CDR3 DNA is TGTGCCAGCAGTTTAGACAGGTCCCTACCCCTCGACAAGCAGTACTTC. The chain recombines TRBV27 with TRBJ2-7; tentatively, D is TRBD1 (6 bases). Trimming shortened V by 2 bases and J by 8 bases, and 22 bases separated the two germline ends. The length of the CDR3 is 16 residues. Germline assignment: CDR1 MNHEY and CDR2 SMNVEV (reference sequence).

This clone was counted a few times. The rearrangement links TRBV19 to TRBJ2-7; D might be TRBD1 (6 bases). The CDR3 length is 13 residues. Germline V gene lookup returns CDR1 LNHDA and CDR2 SQIVND (reference sequence). V was pared by 4 bases and J by 0 bases, with 7 bases between. The CDR3 nucleotides read TGTGCCAGTAGTAGGACAGTCTCCTACGAGCAGTACTTC. Residues: CASSRTVSYEQYF. The complete variable domain, with remaining parts taken from reference TRBV19 and TRBJ2-7, reads DGGITQSPKYLFRKEGQNVTLSCEQNLNHDAMYWYRQDPGQGLRLIYYSQIVNDFQKGDIAEGYSVSREKKESFPLTVTSAQKNPTAFYLCASSRTVSYEQYFGPGTRLTVT.

This clone was observed once. This rearrangement joins TRBV27 to TRBJ2-7; 10 nucleotides agree with TRBD2. The CDR3 length is 11 residues. Trimming cost V 8 bases and J 11 bases; bases outside gene matches: 6. Germline V gene sequence: CDR1 MNHEY, CDR2 SMNVEV (reference sequence). CDR3 amino acids: CASGTGLAEYF. The CDR3 DNA reads TGTGCCAGCGGGACCGGACTAGCGGAGTACTTC.

V is TRBV2 and J is TRBJ2-3; 7 nucleotides line up with TRBD2. The J segment lost 3 bases and the V segment lost 2 bases, leaving 8 bases of the junction unmatched. Germline CDR1 and CDR2: SNHLY and FYNNEI. This CDR3 is built from 16 residues. The CDR3 sequence is CASSESLAVLTDTQYF. The DNA of the CDR3 is TGTGCCAGCAGTGAAAGCCTAGCGGTACTAACAGATACGCAGTATTTT. The whole variable domain, filled in from reference TRBV2 and TRBJ2-3, reads EPEVTQTPSHQVTQMGQEVILRCVPISNHLYFYWYRQILGQKVEFLVSFYNNEISEKSEIFDDQFSVERPDGSNFTLKIRSTKLEDSAMYFCASSESLAVLTDTQYFGPGTRLTVL.

The chain combines TRBV5-1 with TRBJ2-5; tentatively, D is TRBD2 (7 bases). The V end was cut by 4 bases, the J end by 4 bases, with 17 bases between. The CDR3 has 15 residues. CDR1 SGHRS and CDR2 YFSETQ come from the germline V gene. The CDR3 DNA is TGCGCCAGCAGCCGGGGGGACACCGGGCGAGAGACCCAGTACTTC. This codes for CASSRGDTGRETQYF.

As DNA, the CDR3 is TGTGCCAGCAGCTTAGTCTGGGGGGGCCTCTCCTACGAGCAGTACTTC. Translation gives CASSLVWGGLSYEQYF. The rearrangement joins TRBV7-2 to TRBJ2-7; tentative D call: TRBD2 (7 bases). CDR3 length: 16 residues. V shed 1 base and J shed 0 bases, with 13 bases lying between them. Looked up from germline, CDR1 is SGHTA and CDR2 is FQGNSA.

V is TRBV7-9 and J is TRBJ2-1; 15 nucleotides match TRBD2. V lost 4 bases to trimming and J lost 0 bases; unmatched junction nucleotides: 7. Germline V lookup: CDR1 SEHNR, CDR2 FQNEAQ (reference sequence). The CDR3 has 19 residues. CDR3 sequence (DNA): TGTGCCAGCAGCTCCTGGACTAGCGGGAGGGCCCTCTCCTACAATGAGCAGTTCTTC. It translates to CASSSWTSGRALSYNEQFF.